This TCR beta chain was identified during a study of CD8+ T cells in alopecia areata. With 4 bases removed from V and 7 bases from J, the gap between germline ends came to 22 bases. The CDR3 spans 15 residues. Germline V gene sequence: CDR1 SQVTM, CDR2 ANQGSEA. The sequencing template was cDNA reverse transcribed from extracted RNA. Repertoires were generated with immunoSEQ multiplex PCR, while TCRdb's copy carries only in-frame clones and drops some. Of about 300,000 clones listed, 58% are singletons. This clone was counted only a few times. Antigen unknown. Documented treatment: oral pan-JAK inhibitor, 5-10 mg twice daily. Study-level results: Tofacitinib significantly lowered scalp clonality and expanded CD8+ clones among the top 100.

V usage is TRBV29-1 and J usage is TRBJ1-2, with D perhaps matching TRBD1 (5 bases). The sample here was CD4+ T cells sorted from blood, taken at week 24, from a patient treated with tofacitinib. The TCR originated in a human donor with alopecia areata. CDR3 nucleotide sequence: TGCAGCGTTGCCCCCGGGACTAGGGGACGCGGTGGCTACACCTTC. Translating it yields CSVAPGTRGRGGYTF. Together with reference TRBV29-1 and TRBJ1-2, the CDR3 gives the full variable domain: SAVISQKPSRDICQRGTSLTIQCQVDSQVTMMFWYRQQPGQSLTLIATANQGSEATYESGFVIDKFPISRPNLTFSTLTVSNMSPEDSSIYLCSVAPGTRGRGGYTFGSGTRLTVV.